These T cell receptor beta chains were read from a single sample in a study of T cells in narcolepsy. Assay: immunoSEQ multiplex PCR; the TCRdb copy retains only in-frame clones and omits some. The sample has roughly 23,000 clones, approximately 82% seen once; the top ten hold about 4.4%. Sequencing used memory (CD45RA-) CD4+ T cells from blood. These receptors originate from a human donor in good health. Each CDR3 is given with its conserved first and last residue. A D gene is named only where the DNA matches it firmly. Not every row has a clone size; where given, it reads once, few, many or a size class.

clone_size j_call v_call d_call cdr3_aa cdr3_nt
few TRBJ1-4 TRBV5-4 - CASSLTGEKLFF TGTGCCAGCAGCTTAACGGGTGAAAAACTGTTTTTT
- TRBJ1-2 TRBV7-8 - CASSSGVGTKGYTF TGTGCCAGCAGCTCAGGTGTGGGAACGAAAGGCTACACCTTC
- TRBJ2-7 TRBV18 - CASSLQENEQYF TGTGCCAGCTCCCTACAGGAGAACGAGCAGTACTTC
- TRBJ2-3 TRBV29-1 - CSVERDTDTQYF TGCAGCGTTGAAAGGGACACAGATACGCAGTATTTT
- TRBJ1-3 TRBV2 TRBD1 CASSRQGSGNTIYF TGTGCCAGCAGTCGACAGGGCTCTGGAAACACCATATATTTT
- TRBJ2-3 TRBV12-5 - CASGLSRSVTDTQYF TGTGCTAGTGGTTTGTCTAGGTCGGTCACAGATACGCAGTATTTT
- TRBJ1-3 TRBV9 - CASSVRWDNSGNTIYF TGTGCCAGCAGCGTACGATGGGACAACTCTGGAAACACCATATATTTT
few TRBJ2-5 TRBV5-1 - CASSLFTGGVETQYF TGCGCCAGCAGCTTGTTTACAGGGGGGGTGGAGACCCAGTACTTC
- TRBJ2-5 TRBV11-3 - CASSLQQETQYF TGTGCCAGCAGCTTACAACAAGAGACCCAGTACTTC
- TRBJ1-6 TRBV19 - CASNRDNISPLHF TGTGCCAGTAACCGGGACAACATTTCACCCCTCCACTTT
- TRBJ1-2 TRBV29-1 TRBD1 CSFQGEGYTF TGCAGCTTTCAGGGGGAAGGCTACACCTTC
- TRBJ1-3 TRBV11-3 - CASSQGQGRRNTIYF TGTGCCAGCAGCCAAGGCCAGGGACGCCGAAACACCATATATTTT
- TRBJ1-1 TRBV25-1 TRBD1 CASSDLGQGSTEAFF TGTGCCAGCAGTGACCTGGGACAGGGCTCCACTGAAGCTTTCTTT
- TRBJ2-1 TRBV7-6 TRBD2 CASSLAPSGSNEQFF TGTGCCAGCAGCTTAGCGCCTAGCGGGAGTAATGAGCAGTTCTTC
- TRBJ1-5 TRBV19 - CASSIEGENQPQHF TGTGCCAGTAGTATCGAAGGGGAAAATCAGCCCCAGCATTTT
- TRBJ2-7 TRBV5-6 - CASRSQSSYEQYF TGTGCCAGCAGGTCCCAAAGCTCCTACGAGCAGTACTTC
- TRBJ1-4 TRBV7-9 - CASSLGRGDEKLFF TGTGCCAGCAGCTTAGGCCGGGGTGATGAAAAACTGTTTTTT
- TRBJ2-3 TRBV5-4 TRBD1 CASSFRGQGSDTQYF TGTGCCAGCAGCTTTAGGGGACAGGGGTCAGATACGCAGTATTTT
- TRBJ2-1 TRBV5-6 TRBD1 CASSYGQDSYNEQFF TGTGCCAGCAGCTATGGACAGGACTCCTACAATGAGCAGTTCTTC
- TRBJ2-3 TRBV4-3 TRBD2 CASSQEIAGGQNTQYF TGCGCCAGCAGCCAAGAGATAGCGGGGGGGCAGAATACGCAGTATTTT
once TRBJ2-5 TRBV5-1 - CASSIQGKETQYF TGCGCCAGCAGCATACAAGGGAAAGAGACCCAGTACTTC
- TRBJ2-1 TRBV5-6 - CASSLRSGSYNEQLF TGTGCCAGCAGCTTGAGGTCAGGGTCCTACAATGAGCAGCTCTTC
- TRBJ1-6 TRBV27 - CASSFANSPLHF TGTGCCAGCAGTTTTGCGAATTCACCCCTCCACTTT
- TRBJ2-2 TRBV14 - CASRAGGSGNTGELFF TGTGCCAGCAGGGCAGGGGGGTCCGGGAACACCGGGGAGCTGTTTTTT
- TRBJ1-2 TRBV28 TRBD1 CATLGQDLTLFGYTF TGTGCCACCTTAGGACAGGACCTAACTCTCTTTGGCTACACCTTC
- TRBJ1-4 TRBV11-1 TRBD1 CASSRSGTGDEKLFF TGTGCCAGCAGCCGTTCCGGGACAGGGGATGAAAAACTGTTTTTT
few TRBJ1-5 TRBV7-6 - CASSLARGQPQHF TGTGCCAGCAGCTTAGCAAGGGGGCAGCCCCAGCATTTT
- TRBJ1-3 TRBV7-2 TRBD1 CASSPQGGGNTIYF TGTGCCAGCAGCCCCCAGGGGGGTGGCAACACCATATATTTT
- TRBJ2-1 TRBV7-3 TRBD2 CASSSSGGPHNEQFF TGTGCCAGCAGTTCTAGCGGGGGTCCTCACAATGAGCAGTTCTTC
- TRBJ2-1 TRBV5-1 TRBD2 CASSLLPSGGNEQFF TGCGCCAGCAGCTTGTTGCCTAGCGGGGGTAATGAGCAGTTCTTC
- TRBJ1-4 TRBV4-2 - CASSQDPGGHEKLFF TGTGCCAGCAGCCAAGATCCGGGAGGGCATGAAAAACTGTTTTTT
- TRBJ2-2 TRBV9 TRBD1 CASSEGTGRPLDTGELFF TGTGCCAGCAGCGAAGGGACAGGGAGGCCCCTGGACACCGGGGAGCTGTTTTTT
- TRBJ2-5 TRBV5-1 TRBD2 CASYGLAQETQYF TGCGCCAGCTATGGACTAGCTCAAGAGACCCAGTACTTC
- TRBJ2-3 TRBV29-1 TRBD2 CSVEGLAYTDTQYF TGCAGCGTTGAGGGACTAGCGTACACAGATACGCAGTATTTT
- TRBJ2-5 TRBV7-9 - CASSSRLTGETQYF TGTGCCAGCAGCTCCAGGCTGACGGGAGAGACCCAGTACTTC
- TRBJ1-6 TRBV18 - CASSPLQYNSPLHF TGTGCCAGCTCACCACTCCAGTATAATTCACCCCTCCACTTT
- TRBJ1-2 TRBV7-9 TRBD1 CASSRNQGAYGYTF TGTGCCAGCAGCAGGAATCAGGGGGCTTATGGCTACACCTTC
- TRBJ1-2 TRBV19 - CASSIQPFYGYTF TGTGCCAGTAGTATCCAACCCTTTTATGGCTACACCTTC
- TRBJ2-7 TRBV7-2 - CASSPRRNSYEQYF TGTGCCAGCAGCCCCCGACGGAACTCCTACGAGCAGTACTTC
- TRBJ2-5 TRBV5-4 - CASSLIVEETQYF TGTGCCAGCAGCTTGATAGTTGAAGAGACCCAGTACTTC
- TRBJ2-2 TRBV5-5 TRBD2 CASSLASGSTGELFF TGTGCCAGCAGCTTGGCTAGCGGGTCGACCGGGGAGCTGTTTTTT
- TRBJ1-6 TRBV11-2 TRBD1 CASSLRTGENSPLHF TGTGCCAGCAGCCTGCGGACAGGGGAAAACTCACCCCTCCACTTT
- TRBJ2-7 TRBV10-2 - CASQKEPGSNYEQYF TGCGCCAGCCAAAAAGAGCCGGGTTCGAACTACGAGCAGTACTTC
- TRBJ2-5 TRBV7-7 - CASSERFGDGTQYF TGTGCCAGCAGTGAGAGGTTTGGCGATGGGACCCAGTACTTC
- TRBJ2-3 TRBV7-9 - CASSPTGAGTTDTQYF TGTGCCAGCAGCCCGACAGGAGCGGGTACCACAGATACGCAGTATTTT
- TRBJ1-2 TRBV15 - CATSLQRGRCTF TGTGCCACCAGCCTGCAAAGGGGTAGATGCACCTTC
- TRBJ2-3 TRBV2 - CASSEIPNTQYF TGTGCCAGCAGTGAAATCCCAAATACGCAGTATTTT
- TRBJ2-7 TRBV5-5 TRBD1 CASRFSGQSSYEQYF TGTGCCAGCAGGTTTTCGGGACAGAGCTCCTACGAGCAGTACTTC
- TRBJ2-7 TRBV28 TRBD1 CASSLGTVDYEQYF TGTGCCAGCAGTTTAGGGACAGTAGACTACGAGCAGTACTTC
- TRBJ1-1 TRBV10-1 - CASSDGGVGEAFF TGCGCCAGCAGTGATGGCGGGGTAGGGGAAGCTTTCTTT
- TRBJ2-3 TRBV7-9 - CASSSGPEEYF TGTGCCAGCAGCTCAGGACCTGAAGAGTATTTT
once TRBJ2-2 TRBV9 TRBD1 CASSVSPQGAGELFF TGTGCCAGCAGCGTGAGTCCCCAGGGGGCCGGGGAGCTGTTTTTT